One and the same sample provided the 3 T cell receptor beta chains below, sequenced in a study of cytomegalovirus exposure and HLA in healthy donors. The PCR used 60 Vbeta and 13 Jbeta primers. This table comes from immunoSEQ multiplex PCR, and its TCRdb copy is limited to in-frame clones, with some not included. The sample table sets out approximately 45,000 clones. Sequenced material: PBMCs. All receptors come from a woman aged 40 to 49 in good health and CMV-seronegative.

This chain's CDR3 is CASSAFGQDTDTQYF. Here the CDR3 DNA reads TGTGCCAGCAGCGCATTCGGACAAGACACAGATACGCAGTATTTT. The V gene is TRBV9, the J gene TRBJ2-3, with a weak D call TRBD1 (5 bases). The ends were cut back, 3 bases at V and 2 bases at J, with 13 bases in the middle. The CDR3 has 15 amino acids. Per the germline V gene, CDR1 is SGDLS and CDR2 is YYNGEE.

The chain carries TRBV6-1 and TRBJ2-2, with D tentatively TRBD2 (6 bases). The germline gives CDR1 MNHNS, CDR2 SASEGT. With 4 bases removed from V and 7 bases from J, the gap between germline ends came to 13 bases. The CDR3 loop spans 14 amino acids. CDR3 protein: CASSGLAIVGELFF. CDR3 DNA sequence: TGTGCCAGCAGTGGCCTAGCGATCGTCGGGGAGCTGTTTTTT.

The V call is TRBV21-1, the J call TRBJ2-7; TRBD2, as called in the table, went unchecked against the DNA. TRBV21-1 is noted as a pseudogene. The CDR3 runs to 12 residues. For the CDR3, the DNA is TGTGCCAGGGGGAGACAAACGGACGAGCAGTACTTC. Protein: CARGRQTDEQYF.